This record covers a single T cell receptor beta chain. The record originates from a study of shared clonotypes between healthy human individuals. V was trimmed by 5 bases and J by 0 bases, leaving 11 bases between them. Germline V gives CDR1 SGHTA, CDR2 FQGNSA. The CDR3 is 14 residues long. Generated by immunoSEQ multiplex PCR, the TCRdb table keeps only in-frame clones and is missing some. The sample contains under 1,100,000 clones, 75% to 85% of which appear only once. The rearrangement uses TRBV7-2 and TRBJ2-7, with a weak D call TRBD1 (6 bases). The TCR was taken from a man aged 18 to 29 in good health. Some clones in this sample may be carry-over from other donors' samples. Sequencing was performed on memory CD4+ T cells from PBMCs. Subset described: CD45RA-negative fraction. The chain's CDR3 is CASSPDRFSYEQYF. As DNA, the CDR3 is TGTGCCAGCAGCCCCGACAGGTTCTCCTACGAGCAGTACTTC. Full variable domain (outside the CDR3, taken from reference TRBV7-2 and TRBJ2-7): GAGVSQSPSNKVTEKGKDVELRCDPISGHTALYWYRQSLGQGLEFLIYFQGNSAPDKSGLPSDRFSAERTGGSVSTLTIQRTQQEDSAVYLCASSPDRFSYEQYFGPGTRLTVT.